The clone carrying this T cell receptor beta chain was seen a few times. Multiplex PCR, run in two rounds, amplified TCR beta CDR3 from genomic DNA. Amplification during the initial PCR round employed primers specific to each TRBV and TRBJ gene. TCRdb used MiXCR to reprocess the multiplex PCR reads, holding one entry per CDR3 protein. Counted here are about 22,000 distinct CDR3 sequences, roughly 40% occurring once; the ten biggest clones make up approximately 21%. This sample was included in a study of prognosis after radiotherapy for stage I lung cancer. Sequencing used PBMCs, obtained before or after stereotactic body radiation therapy (not recorded which). The clonotype was recovered from a donor aged 50 or older with non-small cell lung cancer.

The CDR3 protein is CASSYRSRRRDTEAFF. CDR3 in DNA: TGTGCCAGCAGTTATAGGTCTCGGCGGCGGGACACTGAAGCTTTCTTT. J is TRBJ1-1 and V is TRBV6-5, with unresolved D. Trimming stripped 3 bases from V and 3 bases from J, with 17 bases between. This CDR3 is 16 amino acids long. Germline V lookup: CDR1 MNHEY, CDR2 SVGAGI.